The source of this T cell receptor (beta chain) is a study of blood T cell repertoires in COVID-19. TCRdb's table, derived via immunoSEQ multiplex PCR, lists solely in-frame clones and lacks some. The data contain about 230,000 clones, around 92% of them singletons. The CDR3 extends over 15 amino acids. Germline assignment: CDR1 SGHRS and CDR2 YFSETQ. V was trimmed by 2 bases and J by 2 bases, leaving 10 bases between them. The J gene is TRBJ2-2, the V gene TRBV5-1; no firm D call. The source of this sequence is a woman aged 25-40 years with acute COVID-19. Sequencing was performed on PBMCs or T cells enriched from blood (not recorded which). This chain's CDR3 is CASSFNPTNTGELFF. The CDR3 nucleotides read TGCGCCAGCAGCTTCAATCCCACTAACACCGGGGAGCTGTTTTTT.